The 27 T cell receptor beta chains below were found in one sample sequenced in a study of T-cell reconstitution after alpha-beta-depleted transplantation in children. Molecular barcoding with unique molecular identifiers was used for the TCRbeta library. Each CDR3 protein is one row after TCRdb ran MiXCR on the PCR reads. This sample yields 250,000 to 300,000 distinct CDR3 sequences, of which about 9.4% are seen a single time; over 6% belongs to the top ten. Material: PBMCs, obtained before TCRalphabeta/CD19-depleted stem cell transplant. The source is a boy younger than two with acute myeloid leukemia, due to receive a stem cell transplant.

This clonotype was observed a few times. For the CDR3, the DNA is TGCAGCGTCGCCGGACAGGGGGGAGGGGAGACCCAGTACTTC. Translating gives CSVAGQGGGETQYF. The J gene is TRBJ2-5, the V gene TRBV29-1; 10 nucleotides line up with TRBD1. Germline V gives CDR1 SQVTM, CDR2 ANQGSEA. The V gene end was trimmed by 6 bases and the J gene end by 5 bases; junction bases not matched to a gene: 9. CDR3 length: 14 amino acids.

This clonotype occurred many times. This sequence joins TRBV12-3 or TRBV12-4 and TRBJ2-5, with 9 bases that match TRBD2. The CDR3 extends over 16 amino acids. V was clipped by 0 bases and J by 5 bases; unmatched bases: 7. The DNA of the CDR3 is TGTGCCAGCAGTTTAGCGCTCCGGCTAGCGGGGGAGACCCAGTACTTC. Protein sequence: CASSLALRLAGETQYF.

This clonotype was observed many times. J is TRBJ1-5 and V is TRBV19, with TRBD1 identical over 7 bases. With 3 bases clipped from V and 3 bases from J, the junction kept 5 bases outside the gene matches. Per germline, CDR1 LNHDA and CDR2 SQIVND (reference sequence). This CDR3 comprises 15 residues. CDR3 in amino acids: CASSIPTGLNQPQHF. Here the CDR3 DNA reads TGTGCCAGTAGTATTCCGACAGGGCTCAATCAGCCCCAGCATTTT.

The DNA of the CDR3 is TGCGCCAGCAGCCAAGCGAGGGGCTACACTGAAGCTTTCTTT. Protein sequence: CASSQARGYTEAFF. The J gene is TRBJ1-1, the V gene TRBV4-3; weak D call: TRBD1 (5 bases). Deletions cut 1 base from V and 3 bases from J, with 9 bases between. This CDR3 is built from 14 residues. Germline loops: CDR1 LGHNA, CDR2 YSLEER.

This clonotype has a count of ten or more. The rearrangement uses TRBV20-1 and TRBJ2-7; 9 positions agree with TRBD2. The CDR3 is made up of 15 amino acids. With 7 bases clipped from V and 5 bases from J, the junction kept 15 bases outside the gene matches. CDR1 and CDR2 from the germline V gene are DFQATT and SNEGSKA (reference sequence). The CDR3 here is CSVEWRLAGLNEQYF. CDR3 sequence (DNA): TGCAGTGTGGAGTGGAGGCTAGCGGGACTAAACGAGCAGTACTTC.

The rearrangement joins TRBV20-1 to TRBJ1-6, with D perhaps TRBD1 (6 bases). The CDR3 is made up of 14 amino acids. Germline V gene data show CDR1 as DFQATT and CDR2 as SNEGSKA (reference sequence). V was cut by 6 bases and J by 5 bases, with 14 bases left in between. CDR3 sequence reads: CSATGTRNNSPLHF. CDR3 DNA: TGCAGTGCCACCGGGACAAGGAATAATTCACCCCTCCACTTT.

This clonotype was observed many times. The rearrangement uses TRBV29-1 and TRBJ2-2, with 8 bases that match TRBD1. Unmatched junction bases numbered 6, after V lost 5 bases and J lost 1 base. CDR3 length equals 15 residues. Germline V CDR1 and CDR2: SQVTM, ANQGSEA. The CDR3 is CSVPRQGQNTGELFF. As DNA, the CDR3 is TGCAGCGTTCCCCGACAGGGGCAGAACACCGGGGAGCTGTTTTTT.

This clonotype appeared many times. The rearrangement links TRBV12-3 or TRBV12-4 to TRBJ1-1, with D unresolved. The CDR3 consists of 11 residues. Trimming left V 5 bases short and J 5 bases short, with 6 bases between. Written as DNA, the CDR3 is TGTGCCAGCAGTCCCCGGACTGAAGCTTTCTTT. Amino acid sequence: CASSPRTEAFF.

There are many counts of this clonotype. This chain uses TRBV5-1 with TRBJ1-1; TRBD1 agrees at 8 bases. After removal of 4 bases from V and 1 base from J, the junction contained 6 bases not matched to a gene. The CDR3 contains 15 residues. The germline V gene has CDR1 SGHRS and CDR2 YFSETQ. CDR3 in amino acids: CASSDLQGENTEAFF. In nucleotides, the CDR3 is TGCGCCAGCAGCGATTTACAGGGGGAGAACACTGAAGCTTTCTTT.

The table lists this clonotype with many counts. The gene calls are TRBV7-9 and TRBJ2-5; D may be TRBD1 (5 bases). V lost 5 bases and J lost 4, with 8 bases in between. This CDR3 contains 12 residues. The germline gives CDR1 SEHNR, CDR2 FQNEAQ (reference sequence). The CDR3 is CASSQGRETQYF. The CDR3 DNA reads TGTGCCAGCAGCCAGGGTCGAGAGACCCAGTACTTC.

The CDR3 is CSARGHHYEQYF. For the CDR3, the DNA is TGCAGTGCTAGAGGGCACCACTACGAGCAGTACTTC. The chain has TRBV20-1 and TRBJ2-7; no reliable D call. The CDR3 is 12 amino acids. Germline values: CDR1 DFQATT, CDR2 SNEGSKA (reference sequence). Trimming cost V 1 base and J 3 bases, with 7 bases left between them.

This clonotype was seen repeatedly, ten times or more. The CDR3 DNA follows: TGTGCCAGCAGTGGGACCACAGATACGCAGTATTTT. Protein product: CASSGTTDTQYF. The rearrangement links TRBV2 to TRBJ2-3, with no clear D. V was cut by 4 bases and J by 2 bases, with 4 bases left in between. Germline-derived CDR1 and CDR2 are SNHLY and FYNNEI. This CDR3 contains 12 residues.

This clonotype was seen repeatedly, ten times or more. At one end the junction does not follow the germline gene, possibly because of a read error. The chain links TRBV5-1 to TRBJ2-5, with D unclear. From germline, CDR1 is SGHRS and CDR2 YFSETQ. The CDR3 spans 11 residues. The CDR3 DNA sequence: TGTGCCAGCAGCTTTAGTGAAACCCAGTACTTC. This codes for CASSFSETQYF.

Ten or more counts support this clonotype. The DNA is omitted, as the CDR3 cannot be located on it reliably, and the CDR3 follows TCRdb's listing. This rearrangement joins TRBV29-1 to TRBJ1-1; the table's D call, TRBD1, has no DNA check behind it. The CDR3 has 14 residues if both end residues are counted. The V gene's germline CDR1 is SQVTM and CDR2 ANQGSEA. The CDR3 sequence is CSYCCPPENTEAFF.

In its sample, this clonotype was seen a few times. The chain recombines TRBV5-1 with TRBJ1-2; 9 nucleotides line up with TRBD1. The germline gives CDR1 SGHRS, CDR2 YFSETQ. With V trimmed by 3 bases and J by 4 bases, 7 bases remained unmatched. This CDR3 region has 15 residues. DNA for the CDR3: TGCGCCAGCAGCTCATGGGACAGGGAGGGCTATGGCTACACCTTC. It specifies CASSSWDREGYGYTF.

This clonotype was seen a handful of times. This chain links TRBV4-1 with TRBJ1-3, with 8 bases lining up with TRBD1. Losses at the gene ends were 2 bases for V and 3 bases for J; bases not matched to a gene: 9. The CDR3 extends over 17 amino acids. In germline, CDR1 is MGHRA, CDR2 YSYEKL. DNA of the CDR3: TGCGCCAGCAGCCAATTAACAGGGGGAGAATTTGGAAACACCATATATTTT. Protein product: CASSQLTGGEFGNTIYF.

In this sample, this clonotype turned up a few times. This chain joins TRBV11-2 and TRBJ2-5, with D tentatively TRBD2 (5 bases). The V gene lost 0 bases and the J gene lost 5 bases, with 13 bases spanning the gap. Germline V gene data show CDR1 as SGHAT and CDR2 as FQNNGV. This CDR3 is 15 amino acids long. The CDR3 spells CASSLDRGLGETQYF. The CDR3 DNA is TGTGCCAGCAGCTTAGATCGGGGTTTGGGGGAGACCCAGTACTTC.

The V call is TRBV28, the J call TRBJ2-1; 9 nucleotides align to TRBD2. The CDR3 is 18 residues long. Germline V CDR1 and CDR2: MDHEN, SYDVKM. The V and J ends lost 1 base and 1 base, in that order; junction bases with no gene match: 8. CDR3 sequence reads: CASSLSPGLALSYNEQFF. The CDR3, as DNA: TGTGCCAGCAGTTTATCCCCCGGACTAGCGTTATCCTACAATGAGCAGTTCTTC.

This clonotype was detected many times. The chain employs TRBV20-1 and TRBJ2-5; maybe TRBD1 (5 bases). V was pared by 6 bases and J by 1 base, with 12 bases between. Germline CDR1 is DFQATT and CDR2 is SNEGSKA (reference sequence). The CDR3 length is 13 residues. The CDR3, as DNA: TGCAGTGCAGGTCCAGGGCTCCAAGAGACCCAGTACTTC. It yields the protein CSAGPGLQETQYF.

This clonotype was detected a few times. This chain connects TRBV7-3 to TRBJ2-7; D might be TRBD2 (6 bases). The germline V and J ends were trimmed by 0 bases and 6 bases, with 12 bases remaining between them. The germline CDR1 and CDR2 sequences are SGHTA and FQGTGA. The CDR3 totals 14 residues. This CDR3 is CASSLTGGAREQYF. CDR3 DNA sequence: TGTGCCAGCAGCTTAACCGGAGGGGCTCGCGAGCAGTACTTC.

The chain employs TRBV20-1 and TRBJ2-5, with D possibly TRBD2 on 6 matching bases. The CDR3 loop spans 16 amino acids. Trimming removed 0 bases at V and 0 bases at J, with 14 bases between. Germline CDR1 reads DFQATT; CDR2 reads SNEGSKA (reference sequence). The chain's CDR3 is CSAREPTSRNQETQYF. CDR3 bases: TGCAGTGCTAGAGAACCGACTAGTCGTAACCAAGAGACCCAGTACTTC.

There are many counts of this clonotype. This chain uses TRBV9 with TRBJ2-1; 8 bases are shared with TRBD2. The CDR3 consists of 16 residues. Germline lookup yields CDR1 SGDLS and CDR2 YYNGEE. V trimming: 4 bases; J trimming: 2 bases; junction bases outside the gene matches: 8. Written as DNA, the CDR3 is TGTGCCAGCAGCCGGGGGGGCGAGGTAACCTACAATGAGCAGTTCTTC. Translating it yields CASSRGGEVTYNEQFF.

The chain has TRBV23-1 and TRBJ2-5, with D perhaps matching TRBD1 or TRBD2 (6 bases each). TRBV23-1 is reported as an ORF; its role is uncertain. The CDR3 covers 14 residues. V lost 3 bases and J 2 bases, leaving 10 bases between the germline ends. The CDR3 DNA reads TGCGCCAGCAGTCAGGAGGGGACACAAGAGACCCAGTACTTC. It encodes CASSQEGTQETQYF.

This clonotype came up many times. The chain recombines TRBV4-1 with TRBJ1-5, with D possibly matching TRBD1 (6 bases). Trimming pared 4 bases from V and 1 base from J, leaving 8 bases between. The CDR3 has 14 amino acids. Germline CDR1 is MGHRA and CDR2 is YSYEKL. The CDR3, as DNA: TGCGCCAGCAGCCGGGACAACAGCAATCAGCCCCAGCATTTT. This translates into CASSRDNSNQPQHF.

This clonotype has a count of ten or more. The chain employs TRBV27 and TRBJ1-1, with TRBD1 as a possible D gene (6 bases). V was trimmed by 0 bases and J by 1 base, leaving 9 bases between them. Per germline, CDR1 MNHEY and CDR2 SMNVEV (reference sequence). CDR3 size: 15 residues. The CDR3 protein is CASSLSGTPNTEAFF. The CDR3 region has the DNA TGTGCCAGCAGTTTATCGGGGACACCGAACACTGAAGCTTTCTTT.

The V and J genes are TRBV7-8 and TRBJ1-5; weak D call: TRBD1 (5 bases). The germline V and J ends were trimmed by 1 base and 0 bases, with 10 bases remaining between them. The CDR3 loop spans 16 amino acids. CDR1 is SGHVS and CDR2 is FQNEAQ in the germline V gene. CDR3 region: CASSLVRGYSNQPQHF. The CDR3 DNA reads as TGTGCCAGCAGCTTAGTTAGGGGCTATAGCAATCAGCCCCAGCATTTT.

In this sample, this clonotype turned up a few times. This chain connects TRBV7-8 to TRBJ2-7; the D gene is possibly TRBD2 (6 bases). Trimming removed 5 bases from V and 0 bases from J, with 14 bases in between. This CDR3 is 15 amino acids long. Per germline, CDR1 SGHVS and CDR2 FQNEAQ. In DNA, the CDR3 is TGTGCCAGCAGCCTCGTGGGAGGTGACTCCTACGAGCAGTACTTC. Translating it yields CASSLVGGDSYEQYF. Full variable domain (missing parts from reference TRBV7-8 and TRBJ2-7): GAGVSQSPRYKVAKRGQDVALRCDPISGHVSLFWYQQALGQGPEFLTYFQNEAQLDKSGLPSDRFFAERPEGSVSTLKIQRTQQEDSAVYLCASSLVGGDSYEQYFGPGTRLTVT.